One and the same sample provided the 32 T cell receptor beta chains below, sequenced in a study of blood T cells in healthy people across ages. A second PCR, run for roughly 7 to 11 cycles, used a sample-barcoded 5' primer plus a J-beta primer mix. TCRdb passed the 5' RACE reads through MiXCR, listing each CDR3 protein once. The data show about 670,000 distinct CDR3 sequences, with approximately 40% seen just once and around 30% held by the top ten. Source material: blood. These receptors all stem from an elderly man in good health.

This clonotype was recorded a few times. The chain recombines TRBV30 with TRBJ2-3; 7 nucleotides match TRBD2. Germline CDR1 is GTSNPN and CDR2 is SVGIG (reference sequence). The CDR3 sequence is 18 residues long. The ends lost 2 bases at V and 0 bases at J; junction bases unmatched: 14. The CDR3 nucleotides read TGTGCCTGGAGTCGTACTAGCGAAGCACCCCCTAGCACAGATACGCAGTATTTT. Encoded protein: CAWSRTSEAPPSTDTQYF. Drawing the rest from reference TRBV30 and TRBJ2-3, the complete variable domain is SQTIHQWPATLVQPVGSPLSLECTVEGTSNPNLYWYRQAAGRGLQLLFYSVGIGQISSEVPQNLSASRPQDRQFILSSKKLLLSDSGFYLCAWSRTSEAPPSTDTQYFGPGTRLTVL.

V is TRBV20-1 and J is TRBJ2-3; D unresolved. The CDR3 spans 16 residues. Germline CDR1 is DFQATT and CDR2 is SNEGSKA (reference sequence). Trimming removed 1 base from V and 10 bases from J, with 24 bases in between. The DNA for the CDR3 is TGCAGTGCTAGAGGGGTTAGCCAACCCTCCGGAGTGCCGCAGTATTTT. Translated: CSARGVSQPSGVPQYF.

This clonotype was seen a few times. The chain is built from TRBV6-5 and TRBJ2-5; TRBD2 is a possible D gene (6 bases). The DNA end is more similar to TRBJ2-7, so the J call may be wrong. The CDR3 is made up of 13 amino acids. CDR1 and CDR2 (germline): MNHEY, SVGAGI. The CDR3 sequence is CASTKTGTREQYF. The CDR3 DNA reads TGTGCCAGCACAAAGACCGGGACTCGCGAGCAGTACTTC.

This clonotype was seen only once. The CDR3 loop reads CASSADRGIAGELFF. The CDR3 DNA reads as TGTGCCAGCAGCGCGGACAGGGGAATTGCCGGGGAGCTGTTTTTT. The rearrangement uses TRBV9 and TRBJ2-2; TRBD1 aligns across 9 bases. Losses at the gene ends were 3 bases for V and 6 bases for J; bases not matched to a gene: 6. Germline V lookup: CDR1 SGDLS, CDR2 YYNGEE. This CDR3 region has 15 residues.

This clonotype appeared many times. V and J are TRBV6-2 or TRBV6-3 and TRBJ2-3; D gene unclear. Per germline, CDR1 MNHEY and CDR2 SVGEGT. The CDR3 covers 14 residues. V lost 4 bases and J lost 5, with 13 bases in between. The CDR3 region is CASSSQVGRDTQYF. The CDR3 DNA reads as TGTGCCAGCAGTTCCCAGGTGGGAAGAGATACGCAGTATTTT.

This clonotype was seen a handful of times. The J gene is TRBJ2-7, the V gene TRBV4-2; 14 nucleotides match TRBD2. The end of the DNA aligns better with TRBJ2-5, so the J call may be wrong. This CDR3 has 19 residues. Germline lookup yields CDR1 LGHNA and CDR2 YNFKEQ. For the CDR3, the DNA is TGTGCCAGCAGCCAGGCCCCCGGGACTAGCGGGAGTGGGAGGGAGACCCAGTACTTC. Translating gives CASSQAPGTSGSGRETQYF.

The chain carries TRBV5-1 and TRBJ2-7, with TRBD2 matching 9 bases. Near its end, the DNA agrees better with TRBJ2-5, so the J call may be wrong. This CDR3 has 17 amino acids. Per germline, CDR1 SGHRS and CDR2 YFSETQ. The CDR3 loop is CASSGGWAGGPGETQYF. For the CDR3, the DNA is TGCGCCAGCAGCGGGGGATGGGCGGGAGGGCCTGGAGAGACCCAGTACTTC.

This rearrangement joins TRBV5-1 to TRBJ2-2; 8 bases align to TRBD2. Germline-derived CDR1 and CDR2 are SGHRS and YFSETQ. The CDR3 consists of 16 residues. V shed 0 bases, J shed 0 bases, and the junction held 1 base outside the gene matches. The CDR3 here is CASSLVAGTNTGELFF. CDR3 DNA sequence: TGCGCCAGCAGCTTGGTAGCGGGGACGAACACCGGGGAGCTGTTTTTT.

This chain joins TRBV12-3 or TRBV12-4 and TRBJ2-7, with 10 bases matching TRBD1. The CDR3 is made up of 14 amino acids. The J segment lost 7 bases and the V segment lost 2 bases, leaving 5 bases of the junction unmatched. The CDR3 bases are TGTGCCAGCAGTTTAAGGACAGGGGGTGGTGAGCAGTACTTC. Amino acid sequence: CASSLRTGGGEQYF.

Regarding this clonotype: With a much larger clone just one base away, this may be a read error. The chain employs TRBV6-5 and TRBJ2-7; D is unresolved. The CDR3 length is 13 residues. Germline CDR1 reads MNHEY; CDR2 reads SVGAGI. The CDR3 DNA sequence: TGTGCCAGCAGTTACCGACGTCAAGAGACCCAGTCCTTC. It is translated as CASSYRRQETQSF.

This clonotype turned up a few times. The chain links TRBV4-3 to TRBJ2-3, with a possible D match to TRBD2 (6 bases). Germline assignment: CDR1 LGHNA and CDR2 YSLEER. The CDR3 is 15 amino acids. The V gene lost 0 bases and the J gene lost 8 bases, with 15 bases spanning the gap. The CDR3, as DNA: TGCGCCAGCAGCCAAGATCACGCGGGACTGGTTACGCAGTATTTT. It is translated as CASSQDHAGLVTQYF.

The chain links TRBV27 to TRBJ2-7, with 9 bases that match TRBD2. Germline CDR1 MNHEY, CDR2 SMNVEV (reference sequence). J lost 10 bases, V lost 1 base, and 11 bases had no gene match. The CDR3 spans 15 residues. CDR3 bases: TGTGCCAGCAGTTTATGGGCGGGGGGGACGGAAACCCAGTACTTC. Residues: CASSLWAGGTETQYF.

This chain uses TRBV27 with TRBJ2-3, with TRBD1 as a possible D gene (6 bases). The CDR3 loop spans 13 amino acids. The germline V and J ends were trimmed by 1 base and 7 bases, with 9 bases remaining between them. The germline CDR1 and CDR2 sequences are MNHEY and SMNVEV (reference sequence). The CDR3 loop reads CASSLLGGNTQYF. In DNA form, the CDR3 reads TGTGCCAGCAGTTTATTAGGGGGAAATACGCAGTATTTT.

V gene TRBV4-1 combines with J gene TRBJ1-1; 7 nucleotides align to TRBD1. The CDR3 runs to 15 residues. Per germline, CDR1 MGHRA and CDR2 YSYEKL. Trimming removed 1 base from V and 5 bases from J; junction bases left unmatched: 7. CDR3 DNA: TGCGCCAGCAGCCAAGGACAGGGAGGGGGGACTGAAGCTTTCTTT. The encoded protein is CASSQGQGGGTEAFF.

This rearrangement joins TRBV5-6 to TRBJ2-5, with D tentatively TRBD2 (7 bases). V was trimmed by 2 bases and J by 11 bases, leaving 22 bases between them. CDR1 is SGHDT and CDR2 is YYEEEE in the germline V gene. This CDR3 region has 15 residues. For the CDR3, the DNA is TGTGCCAGCAGCTTTACGGGGGGCTTGAGCAATGAGCAGTACTTC. It codes for CASSFTGGLSNEQYF.

The chain employs TRBV18 and TRBJ2-4; maybe TRBD1 (5 bases). Matching the DNA end better, TRBJ2-7 makes the J call doubtful. Germline V CDR1 and CDR2: KGHSH, LQKENI. The CDR3 is 14 amino acids. The CDR3 nucleotides read TGTGCCAGCTCACCGCAAGTAGGGGTAAGCGAGCAGTACTTC. Translating gives CASSPQVGVSEQYF.

The chain joins TRBV20-1 to TRBJ1-1; 7 nucleotides align to TRBD1. V lost 5 bases, J lost 5 bases, and 8 bases stayed unmatched. Germline CDR1 DFQATT, CDR2 SNEGSKA (reference sequence). The CDR3 extends over 13 amino acids. This chain's CDR3 is CSAPRTGGTEAFF. CDR3 bases: TGCAGTGCTCCTAGGACAGGAGGGACTGAAGCTTTCTTT.

The J gene is TRBJ2-7, the V gene TRBV20-1, with TRBD2 matching 8 bases. After removal of 0 bases from V and 6 bases from J, the junction contained 13 bases not matched to a gene. The CDR3 length is 16 residues. CDR1 is DFQATT and CDR2 is SNEGSKA in the germline V gene (reference sequence). Here the CDR3 reads CSARDVSGAGGSEQYF. CDR3 nucleotide sequence: TGCAGTGCTAGAGACGTAAGCGGGGCGGGAGGATCCGAGCAGTACTTC.

J is TRBJ1-1 and V is TRBV6-1; D gene uncertain. V dropped 2 bases and J dropped 10 bases, with 8 bases sitting between them. The CDR3 length is 11 residues. CDR1 is MNHNS, CDR2 SASEGT, per germline. For the CDR3, the DNA is TGTGCCAGCAGTGAATTTCTGGGAGCTTTCTTT. Translation: CASSEFLGAFF.

The rearrangement uses TRBV28 and TRBJ2-7, with D uncertain. Trimming removed 8 bases from V and 0 bases from J, with 17 bases in between. In germline, CDR1 is MDHEN, CDR2 SYDVKM. The CDR3 runs 15 residues. CDR3 sequence reads: CASGEGGVSSYEQYF. CDR3 nucleotide sequence: TGTGCCAGCGGCGAAGGTGGGGTTAGCTCCTACGAGCAGTACTTC.

This clonotype showed up many times. This chain joins TRBV7-2 and TRBJ2-1, with D perhaps matching TRBD2 (7 bases). Germline V gene lookup returns CDR1 SGHTA and CDR2 FQGNSA. Between the trimmed V and J ends, which lost 6 bases and 5 bases, there was a span of 32 bases. This CDR3 contains 20 residues. The CDR3 nucleotides are TGTGCCAGCAGTCCCAGGCGGGGGCGCCGGCTCGGAGGGGCTGACAATGAGCAGTTCTTC. Translation gives CASSPRRGRRLGGADNEQFF.

As to this clonotype: A single base separates this from a much larger clone, so it may be a read error. The CDR3 DNA sequence: TGTGCCAGCAGCTTAAGGCCCTTAGTTGGAGATCGAGAGACCCAGTACTTC. Translated, it gives CASSLRPLVGDRETQYF. This chain uses TRBV7-2 with TRBJ2-5, with D hard to call. Between the trimmed V and J ends, which lost 2 bases and 4 bases, there was a span of 20 bases. In germline, CDR1 is SGHTA, CDR2 FQGNSA. The CDR3 is made up of 17 amino acids.

The chain joins TRBV5-6 to TRBJ1-6, with TRBD1 matching over 10 bases. Germline V gene data show CDR1 as SGHDT and CDR2 as YYEEEE. The CDR3 has 14 amino acids. V trimming: 5 bases; J trimming: 8 bases; junction bases outside the gene matches: 4. DNA of the CDR3: TGTGCCAGCAGTTCCGGGACAGGGGATTCACCCCTCCACTTT. As protein: CASSSGTGDSPLHF.

This clonotype was recorded at least ten times. This rearrangement joins TRBV7-9 to TRBJ2-4, with D uncertain. Germline lookup yields CDR1 SEHNR and CDR2 FQNEAQ (reference sequence). The CDR3 covers 14 residues. V gave up 0 bases and J gave up 2 bases, with 5 bases separating them. CDR3 DNA: TGTGCCAGCAGCTTAGCGGGCTCCAAAAACATTCAGTACTTC. Translating it yields CASSLAGSKNIQYF.

With regard to this clonotype: A clone one base away is much larger, so this may be a read error. The chain carries TRBV2 and TRBJ1-1; tentative D call: TRBD1 (6 bases). From germline, CDR1 is SNHLY and CDR2 FYNNEI. The CDR3 length is 13 residues. This chain's CDR3 is CASRNGQYTKAFF. DNA for the CDR3: TGTGCCAGCAGGAATGGACAGTACACTAAAGCTTTCTTT.

This clonotype came up many times. This chain uses TRBV29-1 with TRBJ1-1, with a tentative D call TRBD1 (5 bases). V was clipped by 3 bases and J by 11 bases, with 13 bases between them. CDR3 length equals 11 residues. Germline-derived CDR1 and CDR2 are SQVTM and ANQGSEA. Written as DNA, the CDR3 is TGCAGCGTTGAGCACGGGAAGGGGGCTTTCTTT. It translates to CSVEHGKGAFF.

This clonotype was recorded once. The chain carries TRBV20-1 and TRBJ2-5; a possible D gene is TRBD1 (5 bases). The CDR3 is 17 residues long. The V end lost 3 bases, the J end lost 2 bases, and 22 bases lay between the germline ends. Germline V gene sequence: CDR1 DFQATT, CDR2 SNEGSKA (reference sequence). CDR3 coding DNA: TGCAGTGCTAGTACGGCGTTGGGCGGTAGGGGTCAAGAGACCCAGTACTTC. It yields the protein CSASTALGGRGQETQYF.

This clonotype has only a few counts. The rearrangement links TRBV7-2 to TRBJ2-2; D is ambiguous. Germline-derived CDR1 and CDR2 are SGHTA and FQGNSA. V lost 8 bases and J lost 4, with 11 bases in between. The CDR3 totals 13 residues. For the CDR3, the DNA is TGTGCCAGCCGCAGAGGACCCACCGGGGAGCTGTTTTTT. This codes for CASRRGPTGELFF.

Here the CDR3 DNA reads TGTGCCAGCAGCTTGGGAGCCGGGACAGTTAACAATGAGCAGTTCTTC. Residues: CASSLGAGTVNNEQFF. The V call is TRBV5-4, the J call TRBJ2-1; TRBD1 matches 7 bases. Germline CDR1 SGHNT, CDR2 YYREEE (reference sequence). The CDR3 sequence is 16 residues long. V lost 0 bases and J lost 5; bases outside the gene matches: 8.

The chain combines TRBV18 with TRBJ2-7; 7 nucleotides agree with TRBD2. The J call may not be correct, given that the DNA end is closer to TRBJ2-5. The CDR3 consists of 13 residues. Germline CDR1 KGHSH, CDR2 LQKENI. This chain's CDR3 is CASALGLEETQYF. In nucleotides, the CDR3 is TGTGCCAGCGCACTAGGACTAGAAGAGACCCAGTACTTC.

Comments on this clonotype: Compared with germline, one end of the junction differs, possibly owing to a read error. The J gene is TRBJ2-1, the V gene TRBV27; TRBD2 might be the D (7 bases). CDR1 and CDR2 from the germline V gene are MNHEY and SMNVEV (reference sequence). This CDR3 is built from 16 residues. The CDR3 DNA follows: TGTGCCGGCAGTTTATCGGGCGGGGGCCCCTACAATGAGCAGTTCTTC. This codes for CAGSLSGGGPYNEQFF.

The chain links TRBV3-1 to TRBJ2-6; D is possibly TRBD1 (5 bases). The CDR3 spans 16 residues. Germline-derived CDR1 and CDR2 are LGHDT and YNNKEL (reference sequence). Trimming pared 5 bases from V and 0 bases from J, leaving 11 bases between. The CDR3 here is CASSTRGSSGANVLTF. The CDR3, as DNA: TGTGCCAGCAGCACAAGGGGAAGCTCTGGGGCCAACGTCCTGACTTTC.